The clone carrying this TCR beta chain was counted once. The sample belongs to a study of cytomegalovirus exposure and HLA in healthy donors. The germline V gene has CDR1 MNHEY and CDR2 SMNVEV (reference sequence). Trimming removed 7 bases at V and 0 bases at J, with 16 bases between. This CDR3 has 17 amino acids. Both 60 Vbeta primers and 13 Jbeta primers went into the PCR. Some clones are missing from TCRdb's copy, which holds only in-frame ones; the method was immunoSEQ multiplex PCR. In the table there are over 150,000 clones, 55% to 70% of which are singletons. The sample was PBMCs. The source is a middle-aged woman in good health and CMV-seropositive. This chain connects TRBV27 to TRBJ2-6; possibly TRBD1 for D (6 bases). In nucleotides, the CDR3 is TGTGCCAGCACGTCACAGGGTGCGAGCTCTGGGGCCAACGTCCTGACTTTC. Its translation: CASTSQGASSGANVLTF. Full variable domain (missing parts from reference TRBV27 and TRBJ2-6): EAQVTQNPRYLITVTGKKLTVTCSQNMNHEYMSWYRQDPGLGLRQIYYSMNVEVTDKGDVPEGYKVSRKEKRNFPLILESPSPNQTSLYFCASTSQGASSGANVLTFGAGSRLTVL.